The clone carrying this T cell receptor (beta chain) was seen a few times. Antigen specificity is unknown. Germline V gene data show CDR1 as SGHRS and CDR2 as YFSETQ. This CDR3 has 15 amino acids. V shed 4 bases, J shed 5 bases, and the junction held 10 bases outside the gene matches. The data derive from a study of blood T cells in healthy people across ages. Study in general: Roughly one uniquely barcoded beta molecule per two T cells was captured.

Through a sample-barcoded 5' primer and a J-beta primer mix, a second PCR was run for roughly 6 to 11 cycles. Unique molecular identifiers of 12 random nucleotides labeled each cDNA. Sequencing recovered at least 3 million CDR3-containing paired-end reads from each sample. One entry per CDR3 protein, called by TCRdb with MiXCR from the 5' RACE reads. The top ten hold 15% to 18% of the sample, which has about 640,000 distinct CDR3 sequences, under 30% seen once. Study findings and constraints: Estimated diversity, derived from one million T cells, was regarded as an underestimate.

The sequence was collected from an elderly woman in good health. The chain recombines TRBV5-1 with TRBJ1-2; 8 bases align to TRBD1. Sequencing input: blood. The CDR3 DNA follows: TGCGCCAGCAGCGAAACAGGGGGGGAGCAGTATGGCTACACCTTC. It specifies CASSETGGEQYGYTF.